Below, 31 T cell receptor beta chains from the same sample are listed, as sequenced in a study of technical replicates of blood from a few donors. The table came from immunoSEQ multiplex PCR; TCRdb's copy has only in-frame clones and leaves some out. This table has 70,000 to 95,000 clones, about 97% appearing once. Sequenced material: T cells isolated from PBMCs. Source of these receptors: a human donor in good health.

The genes are TRBV19 and TRBJ2-7; a weak D match, TRBD1 (6 bases). The CDR3 contains 14 residues. The V and J ends lost 8 bases and 0 bases respectively, with 14 bases between them. The germline V gene encodes CDR1 LNHDA and CDR2 SQIVND (reference sequence). CDR3 sequence (DNA): TGTGCCAGTTCTTGGGGGCGGAACTCCTACGAGCAGTACTTC. The encoded protein is CASSWGRNSYEQYF.

The chain links TRBV28 to TRBJ2-3; D not certain. Germline V gene data show CDR1 as MDHEN and CDR2 as SYDVKM. The CDR3 contains 16 residues. V gave up 5 bases and J gave up 0 bases, with 15 bases separating them. The CDR3 protein is CASSPPGYSSTDTQYF. The CDR3 nucleotides are TGTGCCAGCAGTCCCCCAGGATACTCTAGCACAGATACGCAGTATTTT.

The chain links TRBV2 to TRBJ2-2; no clear D gene. The V and J ends lost 8 bases and 4 bases respectively, with 5 bases between them. Germline lookup yields CDR1 SNHLY and CDR2 FYNNEI. The CDR3 sequence is 11 residues long. The CDR3 nucleotides are TGTGCCAGCGGTAGCACCGGGGAGCTGTTTTTT. The encoded protein is CASGSTGELFF.

This chain links TRBV13 with TRBJ1-3; no firm D call. This CDR3 spans 14 amino acids. V gave up 5 bases and J gave up 1 base, with 9 bases separating them. From germline, CDR1 is PRHDT and CDR2 FYEKMQ (reference sequence). The CDR3: CASSPRGSGNTIYF. DNA for the CDR3: TGTGCCAGCAGCCCCAGAGGGTCTGGAAACACCATATATTTT.

This chain joins TRBV11-3 and TRBJ1-2; TRBD1 matches at 7 bases. This CDR3 contains 15 residues. Germline CDR1 reads SGHNT; CDR2 reads YENEEA. The ends lost 2 bases at V and 4 bases at J; junction bases unmatched: 7. CDR3: CASSLKGGASYGYTF. CDR3 bases: TGTGCCAGCAGCTTAAAAGGGGGCGCATCCTATGGCTACACCTTC.

V is TRBV4-1 and J is TRBJ2-1; 7 bases agree with TRBD2. After removal of 2 bases from V and 5 bases from J, the junction contained 6 bases not matched to a gene. This CDR3 comprises 15 residues. Germline V gives CDR1 MGHRA, CDR2 YSYEKL. CDR3 region: CASSQPFAGDNEQFF. CDR3 in DNA: TGCGCCAGCAGCCAACCGTTTGCGGGGGACAATGAGCAGTTCTTC.

J is TRBJ2-2 and V is TRBV29-1; D call uncertain. Germline-derived CDR1 and CDR2 are SQVTM and ANQGSEA. This CDR3 contains 12 residues. V was clipped by 6 bases and J by 6 bases, with 11 bases between them. The CDR3, as DNA: TGCAGCGTCCAAGAGTCGGCCGGGGAGCTGTTTTTT. This codes for CSVQESAGELFF.

The chain couples TRBV6-9 to TRBJ1-6; D not resolved. Germline V CDR1 and CDR2: MNHGY, SVAAGI. V shed 6 bases and J shed 5 bases, with 11 bases lying between them. CDR3 size: 14 residues. CDR3 residues: CASRTRQDNSPLHF. CDR3 bases: TGTGCCAGCAGAACCAGACAAGATAATTCACCCCTCCACTTT.

The rearrangement uses TRBV7-7 and TRBJ2-2; 7 nucleotides align to TRBD1. Losses at the gene ends were 5 bases for V and 4 bases for J; bases not matched to a gene: 4. From germline, CDR1 is SSHAT and CDR2 FNYEAQ (reference sequence). This CDR3 contains 14 residues. CDR3 bases: TGTGCCAGCAGCCTGGACAGGAGCACCGGGGAGCTGTTTTTT. Its protein product is CASSLDRSTGELFF.

The genes are TRBV4-1 and TRBJ2-7; D call uncertain. This CDR3 region has 13 residues. Trimming left V 8 bases short and J 3 bases short, with 14 bases between. Germline CDR1 reads MGHRA; CDR2 reads YSYEKL. The CDR3 protein is CASARLSHYEQYF. CDR3 bases: TGCGCCAGCGCCCGACTGTCTCACTACGAGCAGTACTTC.

The CDR3 reads CASRNTGEAGELFF. Here the CDR3 DNA reads TGTGCCAGCAGAAATACAGGGGAGGCCGGGGAGCTGTTTTTT. The chain is built from TRBV6-1 and TRBJ2-2, with TRBD1 as a possible D gene (7 bases). Germline values: CDR1 MNHNS, CDR2 SASEGT. The length of the CDR3 is 14 residues. Trimming took 6 bases from V and 6 from J, leaving 14 bases between them.

The CDR3 nucleotides read TGTGCCAGCAGCTTAGTCGGCGGGATCCAAGAGACCCAGTACTTC. Encoded protein: CASSLVGGIQETQYF. The J gene is TRBJ2-5, the V gene TRBV7-7; D may be TRBD2 (6 bases). Germline CDR1 reads SSHAT; CDR2 reads FNYEAQ (reference sequence). V lost 1 base, J lost 1 base, and 10 bases lay in between. The CDR3 runs to 15 residues.

The chain recombines TRBV5-8 with TRBJ1-4; D possibly corresponds to TRBD1 (6 bases). The germline V and J ends were trimmed by 0 bases and 5 bases, with 11 bases remaining between them. The CDR3 contains 15 residues. CDR1 is SGHTS and CDR2 is YDEGEE in the germline V gene. The CDR3 is CASSLVPGANEKLFF. For the CDR3, the DNA is TGTGCCAGCAGCTTGGTTCCAGGGGCCAATGAAAAACTGTTTTTT.

CDR3 in DNA: TGTGCCAGCAGCTTGGGACAGCCGTATTATGGCTACACCTTC. Translation gives CASSLGQPYYGYTF. The chain employs TRBV5-8 and TRBJ1-2, with a possible D match to TRBD1 (5 bases). V lost 0 bases, J lost 5 bases, and 11 bases lay in between. The CDR3 contains 14 residues. CDR1 and CDR2 from the germline V gene are SGHTS and YDEGEE.

The chain carries TRBV14 and TRBJ2-1; D is unclear. The CDR3 is made up of 13 amino acids. V dropped 5 bases and J dropped 4 bases, with 9 bases sitting between them. Germline V gene lookup returns CDR1 SGHDN and CDR2 FVKESK. CDR3 DNA sequence: TGTGCCAGCAGCTTCCTAAATTACAATGAGCAGTTCTTC. Its translation is CASSFLNYNEQFF.

The chain recombines TRBV11-3 with TRBJ2-1; possibly TRBD2 for D (5 bases). CDR3 length: 12 residues. V dropped 5 bases and J dropped 7 bases, with 9 bases sitting between them. The germline V gene has CDR1 SGHNT and CDR2 YENEEA. The CDR3, as DNA: TGTGCCAGCAGCCTGTCGGGGAATGAGCAGTTCTTC. Its protein is CASSLSGNEQFF.

The V and J genes are TRBV5-1 and TRBJ2-5, with 10 bases identical to TRBD2. V shed 5 bases, J shed 5 bases, and the junction held 6 bases outside the gene matches. Germline V gene sequence: CDR1 SGHRS, CDR2 YFSETQ. This CDR3 is 14 amino acids long. The CDR3 protein is CASRSGRGVETQYF. The DNA for the CDR3 is TGCGCCAGCAGGAGCGGGAGGGGGGTCGAGACCCAGTACTTC.

The chain is built from TRBV7-9 and TRBJ1-6; D unclear. The CDR3 spans 14 residues. V was cut by 5 bases and J by 0 bases, with 5 bases left in between. CDR1 is SEHNR, CDR2 FQNEAQ, per germline (reference sequence). This CDR3 reads CASSRSSYNSPLHF. For the CDR3, the DNA is TGTGCCAGCAGCCGGAGCTCCTATAATTCACCCCTCCACTTT.

V is TRBV4-2 and J is TRBJ1-1, with D possibly TRBD1 on 5 matching bases. Germline CDR1 LGHNA, CDR2 YNFKEQ. V was pared by 0 bases and J by 5 bases, with 7 bases between. The CDR3 runs to 13 residues. The CDR3 region is CASSQDRGTEAFF. In DNA form, the CDR3 reads TGTGCCAGCAGCCAAGATCGGGGGACTGAAGCTTTCTTT.

J is TRBJ2-7 and V is TRBV6-5; unclear D gene. Germline assignment: CDR1 MNHEY and CDR2 SVGAGI. The V end lost 6 bases, the J end lost 0 bases, and 9 bases lay between the germline ends. CDR3 length: 13 residues. In DNA, the CDR3 is TGTGCCAGCAGCCCCGAGCCCTCCTACGAGCAGTACTTC. Encoded protein: CASSPEPSYEQYF.

The chain links TRBV7-9 to TRBJ1-1; weak D call: TRBD1 (5 bases). Trimming stripped 3 bases from V and 5 bases from J, with 10 bases between. Germline assignment: CDR1 SEHNR and CDR2 FQNEAQ (reference sequence). The CDR3 is made up of 13 amino acids. The CDR3 DNA is TGTGCCAGCAGCTTTCAGGGAGGGACTGAAGCTTTCTTT. It yields the protein CASSFQGGTEAFF.

This sequence joins TRBV27 and TRBJ2-3; a possible D gene is TRBD2 (6 bases). Trimming removed 0 bases from V and 8 bases from J, with 12 bases in between. This CDR3 spans 14 amino acids. In germline, CDR1 is MNHEY, CDR2 SMNVEV (reference sequence). The chain's CDR3 is CASSLSGLLGTQYF. CDR3 sequence (DNA): TGTGCCAGCAGTTTATCGGGACTGTTAGGTACGCAGTATTTT.

This chain uses TRBV13 with TRBJ2-6, with 10 bases fitting TRBD1. CDR1 PRHDT and CDR2 FYEKMQ come from the germline V gene (reference sequence). The V and J ends lost 3 bases and 4 bases, in that order; junction bases with no gene match: 3. The CDR3 loop spans 16 amino acids. The CDR3: CASSLGTGAGANVLTF. The CDR3 region has the DNA TGTGCCAGCAGCTTGGGGACAGGGGCCGGGGCCAACGTCCTGACTTTC. The full variable domain, completed using reference TRBV13 and TRBJ2-6, is AAGVIQSPRHLIKEKRETATLKCYPIPRHDTVYWYQQGPGQDPQFLISFYEKMQSDKGSIPDRFSAQQFSDYHSELNMSSLELGDSALYFCASSLGTGAGANVLTFGAGSRLTVL.

CDR3 sequence: CASSVERLLGARYNEQFF. The CDR3 region has the DNA TGTGCCAGCAGCGTAGAACGCTTATTGGGGGCGCGATACAATGAGCAGTTCTTC. The chain joins TRBV9 to TRBJ2-1, with D possibly TRBD1 on 6 matching bases. The CDR3 length is 18 residues. Germline CDR1 reads SGDLS; CDR2 reads YYNGEE. The V end was cut by 0 bases, the J end by 4 bases, with 20 bases between.

V gene TRBV11-3 combines with J gene TRBJ2-1, with D unresolved. The germline gives CDR1 SGHNT, CDR2 YENEEA. With 1 base removed from V and 0 bases from J, the gap between germline ends came to 10 bases. CDR3 size: 16 residues. CDR3 nucleotides: TGTGCCAGCAGCTTAGGAACGCTAAGCTCCTACAATGAGCAGTTCTTC. Translating it yields CASSLGTLSSYNEQFF.

The J gene is TRBJ2-3, the V gene TRBV29-1; TRBD1 matches 12 bases. Germline loops: CDR1 SQVTM, CDR2 ANQGSEA. After removal of 6 bases from V and 2 bases from J, the junction contained 3 bases not matched to a gene. The CDR3 covers 14 residues. Here the CDR3 reads CSVGTGGFTDTQYF. Written as DNA, the CDR3 is TGCAGCGTCGGGACAGGGGGCTTCACAGATACGCAGTATTTT.

The chain links TRBV28 to TRBJ1-5; no firm D call. This CDR3 contains 14 residues. Trimming took 8 bases from V and 4 from J, leaving 15 bases between them. Germline loops: CDR1 MDHEN, CDR2 SYDVKM. The CDR3 DNA reads TGTGCCAGCGGGGAGGACGGCCGAAATCAGCCCCAGCATTTT. This sequence encodes CASGEDGRNQPQHF.

This sequence joins TRBV5-4 and TRBJ1-1; 8 nucleotides agree with TRBD1. V shed 5 bases and J 7 bases; nucleotides not matched to a gene: 10. There are 14 residues in the CDR3. In germline, CDR1 is SGHNT, CDR2 YYREEE (reference sequence). The DNA for the CDR3 is TGTGCCAGCAGTTTCGCTCAGGGGGCAGGTGAAGCTTTCTTT. Amino acids: CASSFAQGAGEAFF.

The rearrangement joins TRBV4-1 to TRBJ2-5; 8 bases match TRBD1. There are 16 residues in the CDR3. The germline gives CDR1 MGHRA, CDR2 YSYEKL. The ends lost 0 bases at V and 3 bases at J; junction bases unmatched: 6. The CDR3 DNA is TGCGCCAGCAGCCAAGATCAATCACAGGGGGAAGAGACCCAGTACTTC. This gives the protein CASSQDQSQGEETQYF.

The chain employs TRBV10-2 and TRBJ2-1; D gene unclear. This CDR3 comprises 12 residues. The germline gives CDR1 WSHSY, CDR2 SAAADI. V lost 0 bases and J lost 5, with 2 bases in between. The CDR3 nucleotides are TGCGCCAGCAGTGAGTCTAACAATGAGCAGTTCTTC. Its translation is CASSESNNEQFF.

V is TRBV11-3 and J is TRBJ1-2; tentative D call: TRBD1 (6 bases). The CDR3 is 14 residues long. CDR1 and CDR2 from the germline V gene are SGHNT and YENEEA. V lost 7 bases and J 5 bases, leaving 17 bases between the germline ends. The CDR3 protein is CASTGGRGAYGYTF. The CDR3 nucleotides are TGTGCCAGCACCGGCGGCAGGGGAGCTTATGGCTACACCTTC.